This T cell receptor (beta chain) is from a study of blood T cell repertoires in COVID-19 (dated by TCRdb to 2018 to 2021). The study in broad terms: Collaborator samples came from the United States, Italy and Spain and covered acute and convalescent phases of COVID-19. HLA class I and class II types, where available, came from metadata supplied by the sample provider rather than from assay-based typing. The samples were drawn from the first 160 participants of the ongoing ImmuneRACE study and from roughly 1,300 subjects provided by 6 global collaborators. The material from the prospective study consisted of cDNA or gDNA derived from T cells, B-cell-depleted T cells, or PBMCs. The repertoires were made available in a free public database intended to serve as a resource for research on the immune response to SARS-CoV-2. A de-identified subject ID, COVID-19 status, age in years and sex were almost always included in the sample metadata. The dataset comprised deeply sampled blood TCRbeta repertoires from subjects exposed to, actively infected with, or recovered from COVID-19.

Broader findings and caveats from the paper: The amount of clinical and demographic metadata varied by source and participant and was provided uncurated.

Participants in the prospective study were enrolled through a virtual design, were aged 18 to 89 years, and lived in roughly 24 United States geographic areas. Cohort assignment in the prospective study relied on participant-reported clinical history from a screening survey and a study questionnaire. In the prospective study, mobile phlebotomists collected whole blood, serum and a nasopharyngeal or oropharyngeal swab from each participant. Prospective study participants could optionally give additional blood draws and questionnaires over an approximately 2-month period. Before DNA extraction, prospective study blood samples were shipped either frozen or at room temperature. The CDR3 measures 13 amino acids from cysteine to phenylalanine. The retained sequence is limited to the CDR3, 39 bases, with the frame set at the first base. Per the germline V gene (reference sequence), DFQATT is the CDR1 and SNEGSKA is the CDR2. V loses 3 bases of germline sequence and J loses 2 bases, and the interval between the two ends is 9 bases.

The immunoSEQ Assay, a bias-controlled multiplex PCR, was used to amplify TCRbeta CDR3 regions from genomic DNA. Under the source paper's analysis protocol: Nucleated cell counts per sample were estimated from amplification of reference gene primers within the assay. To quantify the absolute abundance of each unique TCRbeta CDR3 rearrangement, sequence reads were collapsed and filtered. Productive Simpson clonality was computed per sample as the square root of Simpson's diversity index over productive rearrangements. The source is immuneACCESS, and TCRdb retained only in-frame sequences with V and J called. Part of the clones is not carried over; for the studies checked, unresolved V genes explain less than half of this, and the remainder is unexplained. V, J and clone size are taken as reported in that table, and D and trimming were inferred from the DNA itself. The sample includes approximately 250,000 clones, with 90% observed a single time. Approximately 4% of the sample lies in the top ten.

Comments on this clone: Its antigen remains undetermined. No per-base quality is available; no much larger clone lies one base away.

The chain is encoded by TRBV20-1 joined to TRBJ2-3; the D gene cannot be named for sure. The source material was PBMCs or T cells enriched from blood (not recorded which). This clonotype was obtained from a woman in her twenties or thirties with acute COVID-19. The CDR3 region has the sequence CSASSRLTDTQYF. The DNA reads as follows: TGCAGTGCTAGTTCGCGGCTCACAGATACGCAGTATTTT.